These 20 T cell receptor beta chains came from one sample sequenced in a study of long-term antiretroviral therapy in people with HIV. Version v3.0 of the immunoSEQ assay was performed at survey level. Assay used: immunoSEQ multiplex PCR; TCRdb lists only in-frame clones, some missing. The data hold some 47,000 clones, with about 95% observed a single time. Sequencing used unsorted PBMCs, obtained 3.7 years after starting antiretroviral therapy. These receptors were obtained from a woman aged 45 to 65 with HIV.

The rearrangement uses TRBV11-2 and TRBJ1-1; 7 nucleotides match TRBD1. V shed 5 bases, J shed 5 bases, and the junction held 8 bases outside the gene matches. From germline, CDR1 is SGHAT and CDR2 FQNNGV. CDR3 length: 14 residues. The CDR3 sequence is CASSRGQVLTEAFF. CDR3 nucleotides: TGTGCCAGCAGCCGAGGACAGGTATTAACTGAAGCTTTCTTT.

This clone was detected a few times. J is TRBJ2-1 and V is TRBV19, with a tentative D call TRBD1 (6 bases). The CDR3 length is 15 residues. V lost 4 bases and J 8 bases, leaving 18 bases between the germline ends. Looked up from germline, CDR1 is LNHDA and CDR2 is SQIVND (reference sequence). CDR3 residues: CASSTLQGRGDEQFF. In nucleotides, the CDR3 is TGTGCCAGTAGTACGCTACAGGGACGGGGCGATGAGCAGTTCTTC.

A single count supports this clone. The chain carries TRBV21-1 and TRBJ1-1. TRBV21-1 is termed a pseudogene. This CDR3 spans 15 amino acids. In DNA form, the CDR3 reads TGTGCCAGCAGCAAAGTCGTCAGTCTGGGAACTGAAGCTTTCTTT. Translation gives CASSKVVSLGTEAFF.

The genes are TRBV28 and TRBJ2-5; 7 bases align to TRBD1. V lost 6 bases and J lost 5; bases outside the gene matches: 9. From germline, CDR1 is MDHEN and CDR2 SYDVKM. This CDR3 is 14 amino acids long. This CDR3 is CASSPTGDLETQYF. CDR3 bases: TGTGCCAGCAGCCCAACAGGGGATCTGGAGACCCAGTACTTC. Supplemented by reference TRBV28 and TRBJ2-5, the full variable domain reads DVKVTQSSRYLVKRTGEKVFLECVQDMDHENMFWYRQDPGLGLRLIYFSYDVKMKEKGDIPEGYSVSREKKERFSLILESASTNQTSMYLCASSPTGDLETQYFGPGTRLLVL.

In nucleotides, the CDR3 is TGTGCTAGTGGTTTGGGAGCGGGGGGACGCACCGGGGAGCTGTTTTTT. Its protein is CASGLGAGGRTGELFF. The J gene is TRBJ2-2, the V gene TRBV12-5; 9 bases line up with TRBD2. V was pared by 1 base and J by 4 bases, with 4 bases of the junction left unmatched. Germline V gene lookup returns CDR1 LGHNT and CDR2 FRNRAP. The CDR3 is 16 residues long. Based on the CDR3 plus reference TRBV12-5 and TRBJ2-2, the full variable domain is DARVTQTPRHKVTEMGQEVTMRCQPILGHNTVFWYRQTMMQGLELLAYFRNRAPLDDSGMPKDRFSAEMPDATLATLKIQPSEPRDSAVYFCASGLGAGGRTGELFFGEGSRLTVL.

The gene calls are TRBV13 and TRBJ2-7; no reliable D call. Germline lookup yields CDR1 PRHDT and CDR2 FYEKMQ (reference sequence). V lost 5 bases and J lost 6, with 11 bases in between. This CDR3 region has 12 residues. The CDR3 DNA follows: TGTGCCAGCAGCCACCGATTCGGCGAGCAGTACTTC. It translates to CASSHRFGEQYF.

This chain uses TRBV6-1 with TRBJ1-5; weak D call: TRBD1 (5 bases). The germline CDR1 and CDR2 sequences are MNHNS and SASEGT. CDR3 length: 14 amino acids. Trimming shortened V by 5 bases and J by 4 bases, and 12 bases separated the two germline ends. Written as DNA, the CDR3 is TGTGCCAGCAGTATCCGGGACGGGAATCAGCCCCAGCATTTT. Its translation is CASSIRDGNQPQHF.

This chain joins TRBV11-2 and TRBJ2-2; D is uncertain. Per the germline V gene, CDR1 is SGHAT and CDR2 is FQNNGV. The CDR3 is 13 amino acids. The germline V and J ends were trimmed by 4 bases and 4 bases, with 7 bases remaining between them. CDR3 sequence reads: CASSYFATGELFF. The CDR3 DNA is TGTGCCAGCAGCTACTTCGCCACCGGGGAGCTGTTTTTT. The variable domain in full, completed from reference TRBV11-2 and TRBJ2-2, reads EAGVAQSPRYKIIEKRQSVAFWCNPISGHATLYWYQQILGQGPKLLIQFQNNGVVDDSQLPKDRFSAERLKGVDSTLKIQPAKLEDSAVYLCASSYFATGELFFGEGSRLTVL.

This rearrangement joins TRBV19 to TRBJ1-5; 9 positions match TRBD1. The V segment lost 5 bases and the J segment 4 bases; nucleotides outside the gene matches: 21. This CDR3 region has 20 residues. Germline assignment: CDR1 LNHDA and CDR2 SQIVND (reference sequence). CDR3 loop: CASSAALGFPGQGTNQPQHF. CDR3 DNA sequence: TGTGCCAGTAGTGCGGCATTAGGGTTTCCGGGACAGGGAACTAATCAGCCCCAGCATTTT. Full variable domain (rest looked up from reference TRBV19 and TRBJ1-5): DGGITQSPKYLFRKEGQNVTLSCEQNLNHDAMYWYRQDPGQGLRLIYYSQIVNDFQKGDIAEGYSVSREKKESFPLTVTSAQKNPTAFYLCASSAALGFPGQGTNQPQHFGDGTRLSIL.

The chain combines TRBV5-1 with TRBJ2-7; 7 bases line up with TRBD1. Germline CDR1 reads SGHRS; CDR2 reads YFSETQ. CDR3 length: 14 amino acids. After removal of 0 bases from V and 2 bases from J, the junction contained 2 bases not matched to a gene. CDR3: CASSLGDRTYEQYF. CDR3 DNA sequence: TGCGCCAGCAGCTTGGGGGACAGAACCTACGAGCAGTACTTC.

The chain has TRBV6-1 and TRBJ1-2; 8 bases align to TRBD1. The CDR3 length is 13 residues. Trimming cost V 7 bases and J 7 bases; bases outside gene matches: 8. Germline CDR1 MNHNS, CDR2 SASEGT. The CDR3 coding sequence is TGTGCCAGCACCTTCGGACAGGGTAGTGGCTACACCTTC. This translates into CASTFGQGSGYTF.

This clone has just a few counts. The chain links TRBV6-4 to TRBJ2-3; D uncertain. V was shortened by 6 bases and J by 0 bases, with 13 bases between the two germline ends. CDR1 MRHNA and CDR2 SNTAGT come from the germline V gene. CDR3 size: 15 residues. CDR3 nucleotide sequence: TGTGCCAGCAGCCCTGACACCACTAGCACAGATACGCAGTATTTT. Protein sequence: CASSPDTTSTDTQYF.

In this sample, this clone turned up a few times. The CDR3 nucleotides read TGTGCCAGCAGGAGGGACCGGGGGTTCTTC. Protein sequence: CASRRDRGFF. The gene calls are TRBV2 and TRBJ2-1; D may be TRBD1 or TRBD2 (5 bases each). V dropped 6 bases and J dropped 15 bases, with 12 bases sitting between them. The CDR3 has 10 residues. Germline V lookup: CDR1 SNHLY, CDR2 FYNNEI.

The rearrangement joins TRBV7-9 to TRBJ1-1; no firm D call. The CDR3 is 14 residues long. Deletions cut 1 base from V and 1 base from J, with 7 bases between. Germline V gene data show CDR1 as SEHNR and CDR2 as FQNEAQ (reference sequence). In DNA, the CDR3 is TGTGCCAGCAGCTTAGGGACTGCGAACACTGAAGCTTTCTTT. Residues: CASSLGTANTEAFF.

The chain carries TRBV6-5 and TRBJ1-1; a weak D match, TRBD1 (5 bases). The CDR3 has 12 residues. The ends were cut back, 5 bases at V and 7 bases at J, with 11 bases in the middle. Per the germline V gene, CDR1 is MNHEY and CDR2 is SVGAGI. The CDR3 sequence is CASSRPGFEAFF. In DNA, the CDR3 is TGTGCCAGCAGTCGTCCAGGGTTTGAAGCTTTCTTT.

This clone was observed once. As DNA, the CDR3 is TGTGCCAGCAGCAGATATGGCTACACCTTC. Translated, it gives CASSRYGYTF. This chain joins TRBV11-2 and TRBJ1-2; D unclear. This CDR3 spans 10 amino acids. Trimming shortened V by 5 bases and J by 5 bases, and 3 bases separated the two germline ends. The germline V gene has CDR1 SGHAT and CDR2 FQNNGV.

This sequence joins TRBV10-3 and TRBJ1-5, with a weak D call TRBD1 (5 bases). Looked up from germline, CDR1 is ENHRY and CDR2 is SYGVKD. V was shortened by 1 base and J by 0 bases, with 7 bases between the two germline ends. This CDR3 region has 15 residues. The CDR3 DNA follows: TGTGCCATCAGTGAGTGGGACCTTAGCAATCAGCCCCAGCATTTT. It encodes CAISEWDLSNQPQHF.

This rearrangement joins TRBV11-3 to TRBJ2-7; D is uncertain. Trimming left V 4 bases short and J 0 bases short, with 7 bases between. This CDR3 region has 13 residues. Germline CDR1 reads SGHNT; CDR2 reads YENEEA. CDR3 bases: TGTGCCAGCAGCTCCCGAAACTCCTACGAGCAGTACTTC. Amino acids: CASSSRNSYEQYF. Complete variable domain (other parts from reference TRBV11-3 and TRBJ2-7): EAGVVQSPRYKIIEKKQPVAFWCNPISGHNTLYWYLQNLGQGPELLIRYENEEAVDDSQLPKDRFSAERLKGVDSTLKIQPAELGDSAVYLCASSSRNSYEQYFGPGTRLTVT.

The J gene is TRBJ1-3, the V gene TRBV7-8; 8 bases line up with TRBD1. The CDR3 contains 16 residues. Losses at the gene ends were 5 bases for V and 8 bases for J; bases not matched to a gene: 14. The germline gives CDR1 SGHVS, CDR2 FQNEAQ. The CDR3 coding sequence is TGTGCCAGCAGCCCCTGGGGGGGGACAGGAAGTGACACCATATATTTT. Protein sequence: CASSPWGGTGSDTIYF.

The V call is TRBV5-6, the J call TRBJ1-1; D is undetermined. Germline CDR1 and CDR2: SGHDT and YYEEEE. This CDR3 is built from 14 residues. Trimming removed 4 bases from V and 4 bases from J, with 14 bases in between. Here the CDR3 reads CASSRSLSSTEAFF. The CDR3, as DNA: TGTGCCAGCAGCCGATCTTTAAGCTCCACTGAAGCTTTCTTT.